This TCR beta chain was identified in a study of CD8 T cells in ankylosing spondylitis. CDR1 and CDR2 (germline): SGHKS, YYEKEE (reference sequence). V lost 6 bases and J lost 5, with 17 bases in between. This CDR3 has 14 residues. This clonotype was seen a handful of times. TCRdb passed the 5' RACE reads through MiXCR, listing each CDR3 protein once. The sample contains over 30,000 distinct CDR3 sequences, approximately 16% of which appear only once. The sequence was collected from a male donor with ankylosing spondylitis or in good health (not recorded which). This sequence joins TRBV5-5 and TRBJ1-1; D is possibly TRBD1 (5 bases). What was sequenced was blood. For the CDR3, the DNA is TGTGCCAGCATCCTCAGCGGGGCGAGTACTGAAGCTTTCTTT. Translated, it gives CASILSGASTEAFF.